These 21 T cell receptor beta chains were all obtained from the same sample, sequenced in a study of T-cell memory formation after mild COVID-19. Via MiXCR, TCRdb re-called the 5' RACE reads, giving one row per CDR3 protein. This table has tens of thousands of distinct CDR3 sequences, roughly 7.2% appearing once. Specimen: PBMCs or a T cell subset sorted from them (not recorded which). These receptor sequences come from a man between 18 and 29 years old who had mild COVID-19 (a few samples of this study predate the infection). Cell type and time point are not known.

This clonotype was seen at least ten times. The V call is TRBV3-1, the J call TRBJ2-5, with D maybe TRBD2 (5 bases). Trimming stripped 4 bases from V and 3 bases from J, with 9 bases between. This CDR3 is 13 amino acids long. The germline V gene encodes CDR1 LGHDT and CDR2 YNNKEL (reference sequence). DNA for the CDR3: TGTGCCAGCAGCCTGACTACTAAAGAGACCCAGTACTTC. Translation: CASSLTTKETQYF.

This clonotype appeared many times. J is TRBJ1-6 and V is TRBV7-2, with 8 bases aligning to TRBD1. V lost 5 bases, J lost 10 bases, and 10 bases stayed unmatched. The CDR3 runs 15 residues. The germline CDR1 and CDR2 sequences are SGHTA and FQGNSA. For the CDR3, the DNA is TGTGCCAGCAGCACACGGACAGGGAGGTCCTCACCCCTCCACTTT. Encoded protein: CASSTRTGRSSPLHF. The whole variable domain, remainder taken from reference TRBV7-2 and TRBJ1-6, is GAGVSQSPSNKVTEKGKDVELRCDPISGHTALYWYRQSLGQGLEFLIYFQGNSAPDKSGLPSDRFSAERTGGSVSTLTIQRTQQEDSAVYLCASSTRTGRSSPLHFGNGTRLTVT.

This clonotype was counted between two and nine times. The rearrangement links TRBV12-3 or TRBV12-4 to TRBJ1-5, with 8 positions matching TRBD1. This CDR3 has 20 residues. V lost 6 bases to trimming and J lost 0 bases; unmatched junction nucleotides: 19. Here the CDR3 DNA reads TGTGCCAGCAGGGGACCTCCCATGCGACAGGGGTATAGTAGCAATCAGCCCCAGCATTTT. Amino acid sequence: CASRGPPMRQGYSSNQPQHF.

This clonotype was counted many times. This chain joins TRBV5-6 and TRBJ2-2, with 15 bases matching TRBD2. CDR3 length: 16 amino acids. CDR1 SGHDT and CDR2 YYEEEE come from the germline V gene. The V segment lost 4 bases and the J segment 8 bases; nucleotides outside the gene matches: 6. CDR3 region: CASSRWTSGGAGELFF. DNA for the CDR3: TGTGCCAGCAGCCGATGGACTAGCGGGGGGGCAGGGGAGCTGTTTTTT.

This clonotype was seen many times. The gene calls are TRBV2 and TRBJ1-3; no clear D. The V end was cut by 1 base, the J end by 2 bases, with 6 bases between. The germline gives CDR1 SNHLY, CDR2 FYNNEI. This CDR3 is built from 14 residues. The CDR3 bases are TGTGCCAGCAGTGAAGTGACGGCTGGAAACACCATATATTTT. It translates to CASSEVTAGNTIYF.

Many counts were recorded for this clonotype. The rearrangement links TRBV18 to TRBJ2-3; D gene unclear. The germline V gene encodes CDR1 KGHSH and CDR2 LQKENI. The germline V and J ends were trimmed by 0 bases and 2 bases, with 6 bases remaining between them. The CDR3 totals 14 residues. The CDR3 protein is CASSPPSTTDTQYF. CDR3 sequence (DNA): TGTGCCAGCTCACCACCTTCCACCACAGATACGCAGTATTTT. The full variable domain, with the rest looked up from reference TRBV18 and TRBJ2-3, is NAGVMQNPRHLVRRRGQEARLRCSPMKGHSHVYWYRQLPEEGLKFMVYLQKENIIDESGMPKERFSAEFPKEGPSILRIQQVVRGDSAAYFCASSPPSTTDTQYFGPGTRLTVL.

This clonotype showed up many times. The chain joins TRBV12-3 or TRBV12-4 to TRBJ1-6; D remains unclear. This CDR3 spans 11 amino acids. V lost 11 bases to trimming and J lost 14 bases, with 16 bases between them. The CDR3 region is CAGSVALTLHF. The DNA of the CDR3 is TGTGCCGGGTCGGTGGCCCTCACCCTCCACTTT.

In the case of this clonotype: This clone may be a read error of a much larger clone one base away. V usage is TRBV7-3 and J usage is TRBJ2-2, with 7 bases that match TRBD1. This CDR3 has 16 amino acids. Germline V gene sequence: CDR1 SGHTA, CDR2 FQGTGA. The CDR3 sequence: CASSLGFTGVPGELIF. For the CDR3, the DNA is TGTGCCAGCAGCTTAGGTTTCACAGGGGTTCCCGGGGAGCTGATTTTT.

This clonotype has at least ten counts. The rearrangement uses TRBV12-3 or TRBV12-4 and TRBJ2-2; 7 nucleotides line up with TRBD1. The V gene end was trimmed by 6 bases and the J gene end by 6 bases; junction bases not matched to a gene: 4. CDR3 size: 13 residues. This chain's CDR3 is CASRMTGSGELFF. CDR3 bases: TGTGCCAGCAGGATGACAGGGTCCGGGGAGCTGTTTTTT.

This clonotype occurred many times. The chain combines TRBV11-1 with TRBJ2-1, with no clear D. The CDR3 has 13 residues. Trimming removed 4 bases from V and 5 bases from J, with 9 bases in between. Germline loops: CDR1 SGHAT, CDR2 FQDESV (reference sequence). In nucleotides, the CDR3 is TGTGCCAGCAGCTCGGACCTTAACAATGAGCAGTTCTTC. It translates to CASSSDLNNEQFF.

This clonotype appeared a few times. This chain links TRBV7-2 with TRBJ1-2; TRBD1 matches 8 bases. V lost 8 bases and J lost 3; bases outside the gene matches: 11. The germline V gene encodes CDR1 SGHTA and CDR2 FQGNSA. The CDR3 has 15 amino acids. In nucleotides, the CDR3 is TGTGCCAGCGTCCCCAGGGGGCGCTTGGACTATGGCTACACCTTC. Translation gives CASVPRGRLDYGYTF.

This clonotype was detected ten times or more. The chain joins TRBV12-3 or TRBV12-4 to TRBJ2-2, with no clear D. This CDR3 comprises 14 residues. The V gene lost 5 bases and the J gene lost 6 bases, with 13 bases spanning the gap. In DNA, the CDR3 is TGTGCCAGCAGTGGTGGCTCCTGGGCCGGGGAGCTGTTTTTT. Its translation is CASSGGSWAGELFF.

The chain links TRBV7-3 to TRBJ2-1; tentative D call: TRBD2 (6 bases). Germline V gene sequence: CDR1 SGHTA, CDR2 FQGTGA. With 7 bases removed from V and 5 bases from J, the gap between germline ends came to 18 bases. CDR3 length: 15 amino acids. CDR3 in DNA: TGTGCCAGCATTACTGGCGGGACTTGCAACAATGAGCAGTTCTTC. The encoded protein is CASITGGTCNNEQFF.

At least ten counts were recorded for this clonotype. This chain joins TRBV24-1 and TRBJ2-5; maybe TRBD2 (5 bases). V was cut by 3 bases and J by 4 bases, with 14 bases left in between. CDR1 is KGHDR, CDR2 SFDVKD, per germline. The CDR3 is made up of 15 amino acids. CDR3 sequence (DNA): TGTGCCACCAGTGATGGGTTACTAGGGAGAGAGACCCAGTACTTC. The encoded protein is CATSDGLLGRETQYF.

This clonotype was observed a handful of times. The chain employs TRBV7-2 and TRBJ1-3, with D possibly matching TRBD1 (5 bases). The CDR3 consists of 16 residues. Germline-derived CDR1 and CDR2 are SGHTA and FQGNSA. Trimming cost V 5 bases and J 2 bases, with 16 bases left between them. The CDR3 nucleotides read TGTGCCAGCAGCCCCTATCGGGGGACGGCTGGAAACACCATATATTTT. It translates to CASSPYRGTAGNTIYF.

This clonotype was seen ten or more times. V is TRBV7-3 and J is TRBJ2-3; TRBD2 matches 14 bases. The CDR3 totals 19 residues. V was pared by 1 base and J by 6 bases, with 12 bases of the junction left unmatched. Germline V gene sequence: CDR1 SGHTA, CDR2 FQGTGA. CDR3 coding DNA: TGTGCCAGCAGCTTAATGGGGCGACTAGCGGGGGGGCCTGGTGATACGCAGTATTTT. The encoded protein is CASSLMGRLAGGPGDTQYF.

This clonotype was recorded at least ten times. The rearrangement joins TRBV12-3 or TRBV12-4 to TRBJ1-1; D gene unclear. V was cut by 2 bases and J by 4 bases, with 5 bases left in between. This CDR3 is built from 12 residues. Here the CDR3 reads CASSLMSTEAFF. DNA of the CDR3: TGTGCCAGCAGTTTAATGAGCACTGAAGCTTTCTTT.

This clonotype was observed many times. The gene calls are TRBV28 and TRBJ2-7; either TRBD1 or TRBD2 may fit D (5 bases each). V dropped 3 bases and J dropped 0 bases, with 12 bases sitting between them. Germline V lookup: CDR1 MDHEN, CDR2 SYDVKM. The CDR3 has 15 amino acids. DNA for the CDR3: TGTGCCAGCAGTTTTGCGCCGGGACCCTCCTACGAGCAGTACGTC. Translated: CASSFAPGPSYEQYV.

This clonotype was seen repeatedly, ten times or more. This chain uses TRBV7-2 with TRBJ2-4; 9 nucleotides match TRBD1. This CDR3 has 13 residues. The J segment lost 5 bases and the V segment lost 4 bases, leaving 0 bases of the junction unmatched. Looked up from germline, CDR1 is SGHTA and CDR2 is FQGNSA. The CDR3 coding sequence is TGTGCCAGCAGCTACAGGGGGCAAAACATTCAGTACTTC. Amino acids: CASSYRGQNIQYF.

This clonotype has a count of ten or more. The CDR3 bases are TGTGCCAGCAGTTTTGTTTCAACAGGGGGCATGGGCACTGAAGCTTTCTTT. This sequence encodes CASSFVSTGGMGTEAFF. The V and J genes are TRBV12-3 or TRBV12-4 and TRBJ1-1, with 9 bases aligning to TRBD1. The CDR3 totals 17 residues. V gave up 3 bases and J gave up 4 bases; unmatched junction bases: 12.

This clonotype was seen a handful of times. The rearrangement uses TRBV25-1 and TRBJ2-2; 7 bases are shared with TRBD2. This CDR3 has 17 amino acids. V was pared by 1 base and J by 3 bases, with 8 bases of the junction left unmatched. The V gene's germline CDR1 is MGHDK and CDR2 SYGVNS. The chain's CDR3 is CASSESHGGRHTGELFF. Here the CDR3 DNA reads TGTGCCAGCAGTGAATCCCACGGGGGGAGACACACCGGGGAGCTGTTTTTT.